This T cell receptor (beta chain) was obtained from a study of blood T cell repertoires in COVID-19. Germline CDR1 KGHSH, CDR2 LQKENI. The junction had 9 bases not matched to a gene; V was cut back by 0 bases and J by 7 bases. This CDR3 contains 15 residues. Original methodology: Scientists estimated how many nucleated cells there were by amplifying reference gene primers. Data came from immunoSEQ multiplex PCR; TCRdb stores just in-frame clones and leaves some out. V and J calls and clone size are as listed in that table; D and trimming were resolved from the DNA. The table lists about 150,000 clones, about 88% of them singletons, with about 2.6% in the top ten.

The TCR comes from a human donor with acute or convalescent COVID-19. The donor label of this sample is uncertain. The chain has TRBV18 and TRBJ2-7; 7 bases are shared with TRBD1. Sample: peripheral blood. CDR3 DNA: TGTGCCAGCTCACCACCGGGGACAGTCGAAGGGGAGCAGTACTTC. Translating it yields CASSPPGTVEGEQYF.